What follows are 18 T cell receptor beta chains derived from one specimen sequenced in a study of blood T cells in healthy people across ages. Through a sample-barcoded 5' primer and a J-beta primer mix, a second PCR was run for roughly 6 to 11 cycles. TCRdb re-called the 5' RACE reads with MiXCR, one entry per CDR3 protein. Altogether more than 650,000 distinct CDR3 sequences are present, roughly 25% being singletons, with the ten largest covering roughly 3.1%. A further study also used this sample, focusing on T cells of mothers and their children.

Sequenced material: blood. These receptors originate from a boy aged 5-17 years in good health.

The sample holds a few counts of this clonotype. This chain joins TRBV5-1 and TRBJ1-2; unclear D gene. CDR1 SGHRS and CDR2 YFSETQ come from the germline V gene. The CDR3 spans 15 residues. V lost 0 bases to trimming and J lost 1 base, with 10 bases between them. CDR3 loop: CASSLGDSVNYGYTF. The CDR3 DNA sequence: TGCGCCAGCAGCTTGGGCGACTCCGTTAACTATGGCTACACCTTC. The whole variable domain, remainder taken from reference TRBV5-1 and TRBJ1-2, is KAGVTQTPRYLIKTRGQQVTLSCSPISGHRSVSWYQQTPGQGLQFLFEYFSETQRNKGNFPGRFSGRQFSNSRSEMNVSTLELGDSALYLCASSLGDSVNYGYTFGSGTRLTVV.

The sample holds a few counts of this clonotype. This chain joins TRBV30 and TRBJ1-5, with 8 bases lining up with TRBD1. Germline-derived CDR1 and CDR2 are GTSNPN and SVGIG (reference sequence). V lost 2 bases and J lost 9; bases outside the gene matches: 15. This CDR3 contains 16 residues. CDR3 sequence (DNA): TGTGCCTGGAGTTCGGTGCAGGGGGCCTTCCCGGGGCCCCAGCATTTT. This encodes CAWSSVQGAFPGPQHF.

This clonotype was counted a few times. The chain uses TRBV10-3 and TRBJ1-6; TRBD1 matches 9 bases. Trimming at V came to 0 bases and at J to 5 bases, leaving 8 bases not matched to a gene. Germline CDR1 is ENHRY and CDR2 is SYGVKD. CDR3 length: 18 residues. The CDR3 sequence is CAISESGTGNPDNSPLHF. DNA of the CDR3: TGTGCCATCAGTGAGTCTGGGACAGGGAATCCGGATAATTCACCCCTCCACTTT.

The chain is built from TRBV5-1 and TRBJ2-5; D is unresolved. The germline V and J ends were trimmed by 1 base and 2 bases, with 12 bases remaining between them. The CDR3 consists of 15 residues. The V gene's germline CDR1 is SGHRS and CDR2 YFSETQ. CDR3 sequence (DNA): TGCGCCAGCAGCTTGTCAGGATCTGATCAAGAGACCCAGTACTTC. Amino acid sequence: CASSLSGSDQETQYF.

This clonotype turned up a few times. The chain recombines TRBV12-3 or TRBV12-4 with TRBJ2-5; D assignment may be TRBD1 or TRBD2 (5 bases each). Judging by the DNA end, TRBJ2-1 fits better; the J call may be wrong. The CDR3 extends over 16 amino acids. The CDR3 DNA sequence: TGTGCCAGCAGTTTATGGGCAGGGAACCGGGGCAATGAGCAGTTCTTC. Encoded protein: CASSLWAGNRGNEQFF.

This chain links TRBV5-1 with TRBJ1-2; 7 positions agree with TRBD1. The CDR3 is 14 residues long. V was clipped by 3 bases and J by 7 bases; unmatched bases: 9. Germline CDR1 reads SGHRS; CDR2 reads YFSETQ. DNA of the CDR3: TGCGCCAGCAGCTCCGATGGGACAGTCATTGGCTACACCTTC. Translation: CASSSDGTVIGYTF.

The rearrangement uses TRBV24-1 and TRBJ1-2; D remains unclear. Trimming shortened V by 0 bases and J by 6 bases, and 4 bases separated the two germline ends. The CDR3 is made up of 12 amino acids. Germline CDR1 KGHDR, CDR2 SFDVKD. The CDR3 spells CATSDLADGYTF. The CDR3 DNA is TGTGCCACCAGTGATTTGGCAGATGGCTACACCTTC.

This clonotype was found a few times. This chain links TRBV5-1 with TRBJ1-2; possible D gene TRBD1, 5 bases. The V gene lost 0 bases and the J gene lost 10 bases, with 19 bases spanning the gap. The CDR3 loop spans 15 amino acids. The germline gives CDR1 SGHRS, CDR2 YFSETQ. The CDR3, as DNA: TGCGCCAGCAGCTTGGTAGTATCGGGGGACGTCGACTACACCTTC. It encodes CASSLVVSGDVDYTF.

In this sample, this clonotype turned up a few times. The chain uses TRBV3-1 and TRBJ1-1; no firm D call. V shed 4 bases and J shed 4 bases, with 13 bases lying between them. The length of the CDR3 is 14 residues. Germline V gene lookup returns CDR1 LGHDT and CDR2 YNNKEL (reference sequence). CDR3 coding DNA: TGTGCCAGCAGCCCAGGACCGGGGAGCACTGAAGCTTTCTTT. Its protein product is CASSPGPGSTEAFF.

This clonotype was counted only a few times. The CDR3 DNA reads TGCAGTGCTAGAGGACCGGGACTAAAATACAATGAGCAGTTCTTC. The encoded protein is CSARGPGLKYNEQFF. The chain links TRBV20-1 to TRBJ2-1, with TRBD2 matching over 7 bases. Losses at the gene ends were 1 base for V and 4 bases for J; bases not matched to a gene: 7. In germline, CDR1 is DFQATT, CDR2 SNEGSKA (reference sequence). The CDR3 is made up of 15 amino acids.

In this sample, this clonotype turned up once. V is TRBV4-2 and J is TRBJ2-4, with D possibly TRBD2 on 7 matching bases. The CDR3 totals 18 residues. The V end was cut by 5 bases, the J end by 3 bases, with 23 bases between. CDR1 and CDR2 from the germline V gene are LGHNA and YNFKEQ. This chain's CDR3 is CASSSRGSGEGDKNIQYF. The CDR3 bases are TGTGCCAGCAGCAGCCGCGGGAGTGGCGAGGGGGACAAAAACATTCAGTACTTC.

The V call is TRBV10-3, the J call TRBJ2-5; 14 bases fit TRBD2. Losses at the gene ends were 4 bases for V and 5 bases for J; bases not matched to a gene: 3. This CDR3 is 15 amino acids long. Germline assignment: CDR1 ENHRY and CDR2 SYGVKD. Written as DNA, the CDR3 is TGTGCCATCAGTGTTGGGACTAGCGGGGGTGAGACCCAGTACTTC. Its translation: CAISVGTSGGETQYF.

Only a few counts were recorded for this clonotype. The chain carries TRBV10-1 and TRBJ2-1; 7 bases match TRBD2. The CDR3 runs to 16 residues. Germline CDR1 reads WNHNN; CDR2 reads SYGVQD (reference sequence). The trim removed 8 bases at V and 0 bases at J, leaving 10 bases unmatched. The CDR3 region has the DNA TGCGCCAGCCTTCGAGCCGGGGGGAGCTCCTACAATGAGCAGTTCTTC. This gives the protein CASLRAGGSSYNEQFF.

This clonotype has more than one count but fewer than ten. CDR3 loop: CASSQTNQGDRQYF. The CDR3 DNA reads TGTGCCAGCAGCCAGACGAATCAGGGAGATCGTCAGTACTTC. This chain joins TRBV14 and TRBJ2-4; the D call may be TRBD1 or TRBD2 (5 bases each). Trimming removed 3 bases at V and 12 bases at J, with 18 bases between. Looked up from germline, CDR1 is SGHDN and CDR2 is FVKESK. The CDR3 is 14 amino acids.

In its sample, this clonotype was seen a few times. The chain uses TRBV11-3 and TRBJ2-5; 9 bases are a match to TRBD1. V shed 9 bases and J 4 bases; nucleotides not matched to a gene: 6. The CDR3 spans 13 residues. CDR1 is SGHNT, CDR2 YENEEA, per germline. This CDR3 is CASWDREGETQYF. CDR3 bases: TGTGCCAGTTGGGACAGGGAGGGAGAGACCCAGTACTTC. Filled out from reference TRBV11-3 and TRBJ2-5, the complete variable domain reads EAGVVQSPRYKIIEKKQPVAFWCNPISGHNTLYWYLQNLGQGPELLIRYENEEAVDDSQLPKDRFSAERLKGVDSTLKIQPAELGDSAVYLCASWDREGETQYFGPGTRLLVL.

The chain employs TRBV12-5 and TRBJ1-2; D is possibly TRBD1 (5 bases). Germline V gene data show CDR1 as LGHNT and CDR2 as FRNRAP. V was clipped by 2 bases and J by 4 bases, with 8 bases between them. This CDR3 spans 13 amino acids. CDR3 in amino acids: CASGLRDLYGYTF. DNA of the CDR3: TGTGCTAGTGGTTTGCGGGACCTCTATGGCTACACCTTC.

The CDR3 sequence: CSVRSRNEQFF. The CDR3 DNA follows: TGCAGCGTCCGGTCACGGAATGAGCAGTTCTTC. The genes are TRBV29-1 and TRBJ2-1; D gene unclear. V shed 6 bases and J shed 7 bases, with 10 bases lying between them. The germline V gene has CDR1 SQVTM and CDR2 ANQGSEA. The CDR3 spans 11 residues.

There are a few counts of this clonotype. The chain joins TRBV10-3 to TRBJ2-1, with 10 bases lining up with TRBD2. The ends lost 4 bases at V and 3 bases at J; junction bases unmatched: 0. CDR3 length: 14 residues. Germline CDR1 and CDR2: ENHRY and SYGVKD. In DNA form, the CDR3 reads TGTGCCATCAGTGGACTAGCGGGCTACAATGAGCAGTTCTTC. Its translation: CAISGLAGYNEQFF.